The TCR beta chain under discussion was sequenced for a study of control samples from healthy donors and cancer patients. The germline V gene has CDR1 SGHDT and CDR2 YYEEEE. Trimming took off 0 bases at V and 6 bases at J, with 13 bases between the two ends. This CDR3 is built from 15 residues. The protocol was immunoSEQ multiplex PCR, while the TCRdb copy is restricted to in-frame clones and leaves out a portion. The sample has some 110,000 clones, over 90% seen once. This sequence joins TRBV5-6 and TRBJ2-1; tentatively, D is TRBD1 (6 bases). Material: blood. The origin of this receptor is a man aged 25-40 years in good health. The CDR3 protein is CASSLEIRDTNEQFF. In nucleotides, the CDR3 is TGTGCCAGCAGCTTGGAAATCCGGGACACCAATGAGCAGTTCTTC.